This passage covers 9 T cell receptor beta chains from one sample sequenced in a study of CD8+CD57+ T cells in acquired aplastic anemia. CDR3 and TCR beta VDJ profiling relied on a genomic DNA template. MiXCR was run by TCRdb on the reads, yielding one entry per CDR3 protein. This table holds around 190,000 distinct CDR3 sequences, approximately 60% found once. The sequenced material came from sorted CD4+, CD8+, or CD8+CD57+ T cells (not recorded which) from PBMCs. Every receptor here comes from a human donor in good health.

The J gene is TRBJ2-7, the V gene TRBV20-1; 9 bases are shared with TRBD2. The CDR3 sequence is 15 residues long. Per the germline V gene, CDR1 is DFQATT and CDR2 is SNEGSKA (reference sequence). The ends lost 5 bases at V and 5 bases at J; junction bases unmatched: 13. The CDR3 here is CSAQILAGGQDEQYF. The CDR3 DNA sequence: TGCAGTGCTCAAATCCTCGCGGGAGGGCAGGACGAGCAGTACTTC.

The chain is built from TRBV10-1 and TRBJ2-7; possibly TRBD1 for D (6 bases). V was cut by 0 bases and J by 5 bases, with 14 bases left in between. Germline CDR1 WNHNN, CDR2 SYGVQD (reference sequence). The CDR3 is 15 amino acids. CDR3 loop: CASSESIDRSHEQYF. The DNA for the CDR3 is TGCGCCAGCAGTGAGTCTATAGACAGGTCCCACGAGCAGTACTTC.

This clonotype was recorded a few times. V usage is TRBV10-3 and J usage is TRBJ2-5; D call uncertain. The CDR3 extends over 15 amino acids. Germline assignment: CDR1 ENHRY and CDR2 SYGVKD. Trimming removed 4 bases at V and 4 bases at J, with 16 bases between. The CDR3 sequence is CAISAGSTLRETQYF. The CDR3 DNA is TGTGCCATCAGTGCGGGCAGCACCTTGAGAGAGACCCAGTACTTC.

Only a few counts were recorded for this clonotype. This rearrangement joins TRBV24-1 to TRBJ2-3; D unresolved. The CDR3 runs 13 residues. Trimming took off 3 bases at V and 1 base at J, with 4 bases between the two ends. Germline CDR1 reads KGHDR; CDR2 reads SFDVKD. CDR3 DNA: TGTGCCACCAGTGATCCAGGCACAGATACGCAGTATTTT. Protein sequence: CATSDPGTDTQYF.

This clonotype appeared a single time. The chain employs TRBV12-3 or TRBV12-4 and TRBJ1-6, with no clear D. Between the trimmed V and J ends, which lost 3 bases and 10 bases, there was a span of 7 bases. CDR3 length: 12 amino acids. CDR3 sequence (DNA): TGTGCCAGCAGTTTCAGAGTCTCACCCCTCCACTTT. Translation gives CASSFRVSPLHF.

CDR3 in DNA: TGTGCCAGTAGTATAGAGGCGGGACGCGAGCAGTACTTC. It specifies CASSIEAGREQYF. The V call is TRBV19, the J call TRBJ2-7, with TRBD2 as a possible D gene (6 bases). The germline V and J ends were trimmed by 0 bases and 6 bases, with 9 bases remaining between them. This CDR3 spans 13 amino acids. The germline V gene has CDR1 LNHDA and CDR2 SQIVND (reference sequence).

The rearrangement uses TRBV7-3 and TRBJ2-1; D may be TRBD2 (7 bases). Between the trimmed V and J ends, which lost 9 bases and 6 bases, there was a span of 21 bases. Germline CDR1 reads SGHTA; CDR2 reads FQGTGA. CDR3 length: 15 residues. DNA of the CDR3: TGTGCCAGTTACTCGGGACTACAGGGATTCAATGAGCAGTTCTTC. As protein: CASYSGLQGFNEQFF.

This rearrangement joins TRBV7-9 to TRBJ1-6; no clear D. The CDR3 is made up of 15 amino acids. V lost 3 bases and J lost 7, with 13 bases in between. The germline V gene encodes CDR1 SEHNR and CDR2 FQNEAQ (reference sequence). Here the CDR3 DNA reads TGTGCCAGCAGCTTCCCGGCCGAGGGAAATTCACCCCTCCACTTT. Protein product: CASSFPAEGNSPLHF. The whole variable domain, filled in from reference TRBV7-9 and TRBJ1-6, reads DTGVSQNPRHKITKRGQNVTFRCDPISEHNRLYWYRQTLGQGPEFLTYFQNEAQLEKSRLLSDRFSAERPKGSFSTLEIQRTEQGDSAMYLCASSFPAEGNSPLHFGNGTRLTVT.

The chain employs TRBV20-1 and TRBJ2-4; 7 nucleotides agree with TRBD1. Germline V gives CDR1 DFQATT, CDR2 SNEGSKA (reference sequence). After removal of 3 bases from V and 6 bases from J, the junction contained 8 bases not matched to a gene. CDR3 length: 14 amino acids. CDR3 bases: TGCAGTGCTAGCATGCGACAGGGAAGAAACATTCAGTACTTC. It translates to CSASMRQGRNIQYF.